A selection of T cell receptor beta chains follows, all from one sample in a study of radiotherapy plus CTLA-4 blockade in lung cancer. Sequenced by immunoSEQ multiplex PCR; TCRdb stores in-frame clones only, minus some. The sample lists 70,000 to 95,000 clones, about four fifths occurring once. Source: peripheral blood, taken from a patient treated with radiotherapy plus ipilimumab. The receptor source for this set is a human donor with non-small cell lung cancer that progressed on radiotherapy plus ipilimumab. CDR3s include the opening cysteine and the closing phenylalanine or tryptophan. D genes are given only for firm matches. Rows may omit the clone size; those that give it use once, few, many or a size class.

abundance	d_gene	v_gene	j_gene	CDR3nt	CDR3aa
NA	NA	TRBV19	TRBJ2-6	TGTGCCAGTAGTGAGGGGACTGGGGCCAACGTCCTGACTTTC	CASSEGTGANVLTF
NA	NA	TRBV5-5	TRBJ2-3	TGTGCCAGCAGCTTGGAAGGGGGGCACAGCACAGATACGCAGTATTTT	CASSLEGGHSTDTQYF
NA	NA	TRBV11-1	TRBJ1-6	TGTGCCAGCGGGGACGGCGGCGCCTATAATTCACCCCTCCACTTT	CASGDGGAYNSPLHF
NA	TRBD2	TRBV30	TRBJ2-5	TGTGCCTGGAGTGTACGGTCTTGGGGGACTAGCGGGGGCCGGTACCAAGAGACCCAGTACTTC	CAWSVRSWGTSGGRYQETQYF
NA	NA	TRBV6-5	TRBJ1-5	TGTGCCAGCAGGGGAAGTGATCAGCCCCAGCATTTT	CASRGSDQPQHF
NA	NA	TRBV7-9	TRBJ1-2	TGTGCCAGCAGCTTAGGCCAGGCCTATGGCTCGGAAGGCTACACCTTC	CASSLGQAYGSEGYTF
NA	NA	TRBV9	TRBJ2-7	TGTGCCAGCAGCGTATCCCCCAGGACTTCAACCTACGAGCAGTACTTC	CASSVSPRTSTYEQYF
NA	NA	TRBV11-1	TRBJ2-7	TGTGCCAGCAGCTTTTGGGGGAGCTCCTACGAGCAGTACTTC	CASSFWGSSYEQYF
once	TRBD2	TRBV5-4	TRBJ2-7	TGTGCCAGCAGCTTGGTGCCAGCGGGATATAACTACGAGCAGTACTTC	CASSLVPAGYNYEQYF
NA	TRBD1	TRBV15	TRBJ1-5	TGTGCCACCAGCCCGGCGGACAGGGGGCGTAGTCAGCCCCAGCATTTT	CATSPADRGRSQPQHF
NA	TRBD1	TRBV6-5	TRBJ2-7	TGTGCCAGCAGTTACGGAATAGGACAGGGCTACGAGCAGTACTTC	CASSYGIGQGYEQYF
NA	TRBD1	TRBV2	TRBJ2-7	TGTGCCAGCAGTCCCGGGACAGGGCTTTACGAGCAGTACTTC	CASSPGTGLYEQYF
NA	NA	TRBV9	TRBJ1-1	TGTGCCAGCAGCTCGGACCCGATGAACACTGAAGCTTTCTTT	CASSSDPMNTEAFF
NA	NA	TRBV21-1	TRBJ1-2	TGTGCCAGCAGGGATCGGGAAAGCGACTATGGCTACACCTTC	CASRDRESDYGYTF
NA	NA	TRBV18	TRBJ1-6	TGTGCCAGCTCCCCCGGGACATATAATTCACCCCTCCACTTT	CASSPGTYNSPLHF
NA	TRBD2	TRBV4-1	TRBJ2-1	TGCGCCAGCAGCCTCTACCTAGCGGGGGTTTCTAATGAGCAGTTCTTC	CASSLYLAGVSNEQFF
NA	NA	TRBV15	TRBJ2-7	TGTGCCACCAGCAGACAAGAGGCAGGCGAGCAGTACTTC	CATSRQEAGEQYF
NA	NA	TRBV7-9	TRBJ2-7	TGTGCCAGCAGCCCCCGGGGATACACCTACGAGCAGTACTTC	CASSPRGYTYEQYF
NA	TRBD1	TRBV9	TRBJ1-4	TGTGCCAGCAGCATTACAGGGGGAGGTGAAAAACTGTTTTTT	CASSITGGGEKLFF
NA	TRBD1	TRBV6-5	TRBJ2-7	TGTGCCAGCAGTCTAACAGGGGATGGGATGGGTGAGCAGTACTTC	CASSLTGDGMGEQYF
NA	TRBD2	TRBV7-9	TRBJ2-1	TGTGCCAGCAGCCATGGGCGGGAGGTCCGCAATGAGCAGTTCTTC	CASSHGREVRNEQFF
NA	NA	TRBV13	TRBJ2-7	TGTGCCAGCAGCTTAAATGTAATATACGAGCAGTACTTC	CASSLNVIYEQYF
NA	NA	TRBV25-1	TRBJ1-1	TGTGCCAGCAGTGAATACACGGAGAACACTGAAGCTTTCTTT	CASSEYTENTEAFF
NA	NA	TRBV6-6	TRBJ2-2	TGTGCCAGCAGACCGGGCCAGTGGGACGGACAGGGGGAGCTGTTTTTT	CASRPGQWDGQGELFF
once	NA	TRBV6-1	TRBJ1-1	TGTGCCAGCAGTGAACACCTGAACACTGAAGCTTTCTTT	CASSEHLNTEAFF
NA	TRBD1	TRBV14	TRBJ1-4	TGTGCCAGCAGCCCTAGACAGGGGAGTGAAAAACTGTTTTTT	CASSPRQGSEKLFF
few	TRBD1	TRBV27	TRBJ2-5	TGTGCCAGCAGTACTCGACAGGGGATACAAGAGACCCAGTACTTC	CASSTRQGIQETQYF
NA	NA	TRBV5-1	TRBJ1-1	TGCGCCAGCAGCGCGGCACTAACCGGCACTGAAGCTTTCTTT	CASSAALTGTEAFF
NA	NA	TRBV27	TRBJ2-7	TGTGCCAGCAGTTCCAGACCCTCCGAGCAGTACTTC	CASSSRPSEQYF
NA	NA	TRBV14	TRBJ2-7	TGTGCCAGCAGCCAAGACCACTACGAGCAGTACTTC	CASSQDHYEQYF
NA	NA	TRBV19	TRBJ2-7	TGTGCCAGTAGTATCGTCGGCAGGCTGGGGGAGCAGTACTTC	CASSIVGRLGEQYF
NA	TRBD1	TRBV11-2	TRBJ1-3	TGTGCCAGCAGCCCACAGGGGGCTGGAAACACCATATATTTT	CASSPQGAGNTIYF
NA	NA	TRBV14	TRBJ1-1	TGTGCCAGCAGCCAAGTGTTCTCGGAGGCAGGAAGTCCCCTCATGAACACTGAAGCTTTCTTT	CASSQVFSEAGSPLMNTEAFF
NA	NA	TRBV5-1	TRBJ2-5	TGCGCCAGCCAATTAAACCAAGAGACCCAGTACTTC	CASQLNQETQYF
NA	NA	TRBV5-1	TRBJ2-2	TGCGCCAGCAGTAGGTTCGGCCCTTATACCGGGGAGCTGTTTTTT	CASSRFGPYTGELFF
once	TRBD1	TRBV6-4	TRBJ1-2	TGTGCCAGCAGTCCGGACAGGGGCCCTAGGGGCTACACCTTC	CASSPDRGPRGYTF
NA	TRBD1	TRBV18	TRBJ2-7	TGTGCCAGCTCGCTAGACAGGGGGCTCCAGGAGCAGTACTTC	CASSLDRGLQEQYF
NA	NA	TRBV6-5	TRBJ1-4	TGTGCCACTACCAGACAGGCATCAACTAATGAAAAACTGTTTTTT	CATTRQASTNEKLFF
NA	NA	TRBV9	TRBJ2-7	TGTGCCAGCAGCCCCCGGGGCTCCTACGAGCAGTACTTC	CASSPRGSYEQYF
NA	TRBD1	TRBV5-1	TRBJ1-1	TGCGCCAGCAGCTTGGGGCAGGGGGGCACTGAAGCTTTCTTT	CASSLGQGGTEAFF
NA	NA	TRBV5-8	TRBJ2-6	TGTGCCAGCAATTTGGACTCTGGGGCCAACGTCCTGACTTTC	CASNLDSGANVLTF
NA	TRBD2	TRBV2	TRBJ2-3	TGTGCCAGCAGACAGCGGGAGGGCACAGATACGCAGTATTTT	CASRQREGTDTQYF
NA	NA	TRBV19	TRBJ2-5	TGTGCCAGTAGTATAAGGCCAGGGTTAGGGGAGACCCAGTACTTC	CASSIRPGLGETQYF
NA	TRBD1	TRBV27	TRBJ2-7	TGTGCCAGCAGTTTCACCGGGACAGCGCCGAGGGGCGAGCAGTACTTC	CASSFTGTAPRGEQYF
NA	NA	TRBV4-3	TRBJ1-1	TGCGCCAGCAGCCCCTCCTCCCTCAACACTGAAGCTTTCTTT	CASSPSSLNTEAFF
NA	NA	TRBV12-5	TRBJ1-5	TGTGCTAGTGGTCTAAATCGGGCAGGGCCCGATCAGCCCCAGCATTTT	CASGLNRAGPDQPQHF
NA	NA	TRBV20-1	TRBJ1-2	TGCAGTGCACAGTTTAACTATGGCTACACCTTC	CSAQFNYGYTF
NA	NA	TRBV30	TRBJ2-5	TGTGCCTGGAGAGGGAGCTTGGGGACCCAGTACTTC	CAWRGSLGTQYF
few	NA	TRBV10-3	TRBJ1-4	TGTGCCATCAGTGAAAATGAAAAACTGTTTTTT	CAISENEKLFF
NA	NA	TRBV6-5	TRBJ2-7	TGTGCCAGCAGTCCCACGGTGGGGATAACCTACGAGCAGTACTTC	CASSPTVGITYEQYF
NA	TRBD1	TRBV19	TRBJ1-5	TGTGCCAGCAATTCCGGACAGGTTAGCAATCAGCCCCAGCATTTT	CASNSGQVSNQPQHF
NA	TRBD1	TRBV4-2	TRBJ1-4	TGTGCCAGCAGCCAAGATGGAGGACAGGTGAATGAAAAACTGTTTTTT	CASSQDGGQVNEKLFF
NA	TRBD1	TRBV27	TRBJ1-3	TGTGCCAGCGGTAGACAATCAGGGGGAACTGGAAACACCATATATTTT	CASGRQSGGTGNTIYF
NA	TRBD2	TRBV7-7	TRBJ2-7	TGTGCTAGCAGCTTAGAGACTAGCGGCGACTACGAGCAGTACTTC	CASSLETSGDYEQYF